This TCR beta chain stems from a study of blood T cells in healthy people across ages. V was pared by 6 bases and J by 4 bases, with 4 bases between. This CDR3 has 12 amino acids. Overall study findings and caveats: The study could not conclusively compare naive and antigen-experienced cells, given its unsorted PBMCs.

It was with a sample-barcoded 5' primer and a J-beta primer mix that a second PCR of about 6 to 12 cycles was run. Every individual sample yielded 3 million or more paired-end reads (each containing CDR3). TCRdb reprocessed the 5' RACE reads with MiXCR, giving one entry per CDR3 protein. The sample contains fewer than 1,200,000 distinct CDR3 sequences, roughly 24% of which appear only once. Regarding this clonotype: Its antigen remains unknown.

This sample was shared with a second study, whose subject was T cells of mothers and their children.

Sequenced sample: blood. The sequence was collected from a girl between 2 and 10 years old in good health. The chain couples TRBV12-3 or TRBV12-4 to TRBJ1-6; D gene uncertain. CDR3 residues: CASRGYNSPLHF. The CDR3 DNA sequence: TGTGCCAGCAGAGGGTATAATTCACCCCTCCACTTT.